This TCR beta chain was identified in a study of T cell responses to AZD1222 COVID-19 vaccine. V dropped 0 bases and J dropped 9 bases, with 16 bases sitting between them. Germline V gives CDR1 SGDLS, CDR2 YYNGEE. The CDR3 contains 15 residues. Regarding the study as a whole: After the peak T cell response, and only then, were repertoires sampled.

About this clone itself: Its antigen is currently unknown.

Assay used: immunoSEQ multiplex PCR; TCRdb lists only in-frame clones, some missing. The repertoire holds around 200,000 clones, with roughly 92% as singletons. This chain joins TRBV9 and TRBJ2-1, with D possibly TRBD2 on 6 matching bases. The clonotype originates from an adult who received the AZD1222 COVID-19 vaccine. The source material was peripheral blood, sampled 28 days after the second AZD1222 dose. The CDR3 protein is CASSVEAGPGVEQFF. CDR3 DNA sequence: TGTGCCAGCAGCGTAGAAGCGGGCCCCGGGGTTGAGCAGTTCTTC.